This TCR beta chain was recovered during a study of blood T cells in healthy people across ages. The CDR3 totals 13 residues. The V gene lost 7 bases and the J gene lost 1 base, with 11 bases spanning the gap. Per germline, CDR1 SGHRS and CDR2 YFSETQ. Study conclusions and caveats: The study found more naive CD4+ cells and higher diversity in long-lived than aged donors.

Concerning this clonotype: Its antigen is undetermined.

The use of a sample-barcoded 5' primer and a J-beta primer mix characterized a second PCR of roughly 7 to 12 cycles. All cDNA molecules were each tagged by a template-switch adaptor with 12 random nucleotides. A single record per CDR3 protein comes from TCRdb applying MiXCR to the 5' RACE reads. Among roughly 2 million distinct CDR3 sequences, around 48% were seen once, and the ten largest hold 2.1%. This clonotype was obtained from a woman in her thirties or forties in good health. The rearrangement joins TRBV5-1 to TRBJ1-1; D perhaps matches TRBD1 (5 bases). Sequenced input: blood. Written as DNA, the CDR3 is TGCGCCAGCTGGGGACGGAAGAACACTGAAGCTTTCTTT. Its translation is CASWGRKNTEAFF.